The 30 T cell receptor beta chains listed next were all sequenced from one sample in a study of blood T cell repertoires in COVID-19. Profiling relied on immunoSEQ multiplex PCR, and the TCRdb table lists in-frame clones only, not all of them. The sample shows about 270,000 clones, 86% of them seen only once. What was sequenced was peripheral blood. The receptors were gathered from a woman older than 75 with COVID-19, enrolled during active disease.

The V and J genes are TRBV19 and TRBJ1-2, with D hard to call. V gave up 4 bases and J gave up 0 bases, with 9 bases separating them. The CDR3 length is 14 residues. Germline CDR1 and CDR2: LNHDA and SQIVND (reference sequence). The CDR3 loop reads CASSTKGANYGYTF. CDR3 nucleotide sequence: TGTGCCAGTAGTACGAAGGGAGCTAACTATGGCTACACCTTC.

The chain recombines TRBV1 with TRBJ1-1; the listed D gene, TRBD1, was not tested against the DNA. TRBV1 constitutes a pseudogene. The CDR3 is made up of 17 amino acids. DNA for the CDR3: TGCACCAGCAGCCAAAAGGCGCCGGGACAAAGGAACACTGAAGCTTTCTTT. Its translation: CTSSQKAPGQRNTEAFF.

The chain employs TRBV19 and TRBJ2-1; the match to TRBD1 covers 9 bases. The CDR3 runs 15 residues. V was clipped by 6 bases and J by 7 bases; unmatched bases: 10. The V gene's germline CDR1 is LNHDA and CDR2 SQIVND (reference sequence). The CDR3 coding sequence is TGTGCCAGTAGCTTACAGGGGGCTTTTACAAATGAGCAGTTCTTC. It encodes CASSLQGAFTNEQFF.

Here the CDR3 reads CASRDGSLGPGNTIYF. In nucleotides, the CDR3 is TGTGCCAGTAGGGATGGGAGTCTTGGGCCTGGAAACACCATATATTTT. V and J are TRBV19 and TRBJ1-3, with D unresolved. V was pared by 6 bases and J by 2 bases, with 17 bases between. CDR3 size: 16 residues. Germline-derived CDR1 and CDR2 are LNHDA and SQIVND (reference sequence).

The chain is built from TRBV28 and TRBJ1-5, with D possibly matching TRBD1 (6 bases). V was trimmed by 4 bases and J by 7 bases, leaving 14 bases between them. This CDR3 is 14 amino acids long. Germline assignment: CDR1 MDHEN and CDR2 SYDVKM. CDR3 DNA: TGTGCCAGCAGTTATCGGCAGGGGACCCAGCCCCAGCATTTT. Translating it yields CASSYRQGTQPQHF.

J is TRBJ1-1 and V is TRBV19; perhaps TRBD1 as D (5 bases). The CDR3 has 14 amino acids. From germline, CDR1 is LNHDA and CDR2 SQIVND (reference sequence). V lost 4 bases, J lost 1 base, and 10 bases lay in between. CDR3 sequence reads: CASSKTVPNTEAFF. The CDR3 DNA reads as TGTGCCAGTAGTAAGACAGTGCCGAACACTGAAGCTTTCTTT.

This clone was counted at least ten times. The chain has TRBV4-1 and TRBJ1-1; D possibly corresponds to TRBD1 (6 bases). V was clipped by 4 bases and J by 11 bases, with 14 bases between them. This CDR3 has 12 amino acids. Germline V gene data show CDR1 as MGHRA and CDR2 as YSYEKL. The CDR3 region is CASSLQGSVAFF. The CDR3 DNA follows: TGCGCCAGCAGCCTACAGGGAAGCGTGGCTTTCTTT.

The rearrangement joins TRBV7-9 to TRBJ2-1; 11 bases fit TRBD1. The CDR3 has 17 amino acids. Losses at the gene ends were 6 bases for V and 7 bases for J; bases not matched to a gene: 14. CDR1 is SEHNR and CDR2 is FQNEAQ in the germline V gene (reference sequence). The CDR3 nucleotides read TGTGCCAGCAGTCAAGGACAGGGGGCTTTGTTGTGGAATGAGCAGTTCTTC. This encodes CASSQGQGALLWNEQFF. Combining the CDR3 with reference TRBV7-9 and TRBJ2-1 gives the whole variable domain DTGVSQNPRHKITKRGQNVTFRCDPISEHNRLYWYRQTLGQGPEFLTYFQNEAQLEKSRLLSDRFSAERPKGSFSTLEIQRTEQGDSAMYLCASSQGQGALLWNEQFFGPGTRLTVL.

V gene TRBV6-5 combines with J gene TRBJ1-2; 7 bases are shared with TRBD1. This CDR3 is 15 amino acids long. The V gene's germline CDR1 is MNHEY and CDR2 SVGAGI. Germline trimming cut 6 bases from V and 0 bases from J; bases unmatched to any gene: 7. CDR3 loop: CASSHDRVPNYGYTF. The CDR3 DNA reads as TGTGCCAGCAGCCATGACAGGGTTCCTAACTATGGCTACACCTTC.

This chain uses TRBV7-2 with TRBJ1-2, with D tentatively TRBD1 (6 bases). This CDR3 spans 15 amino acids. The germline V gene encodes CDR1 SGHTA and CDR2 FQGNSA. The germline V and J ends were trimmed by 4 bases and 4 bases, with 16 bases remaining between them. In DNA form, the CDR3 reads TGTGCCAGCAGCTCCTTCGGACAGACAGGCTATGGCTACACCTTC. Its translation: CASSSFGQTGYGYTF.

The rearrangement uses TRBV24-1 and TRBJ1-1, with 12 bases matching TRBD1. Germline values: CDR1 KGHDR, CDR2 SFDVKD. Germline trimming cut 10 bases from V and 5 bases from J; bases unmatched to any gene: 10. CDR3 length: 15 amino acids. The CDR3 nucleotides read TGTGCCACTCAACCGGGACAGGGGGCCGGGACTGAAGCTTTCTTT. It codes for CATQPGQGAGTEAFF.

The chain is built from TRBV7-2 and TRBJ2-1; D may be TRBD2 (6 bases). The CDR3 runs 15 residues. V dropped 0 bases and J dropped 7 bases, with 13 bases sitting between them. Germline loops: CDR1 SGHTA, CDR2 FQGNSA. For the CDR3, the DNA is TGTGCCAGCAGCTTAGCGCGGGGTGTTAGGAATGAGCAGTTCTTC. Translation: CASSLARGVRNEQFF.

This sequence joins TRBV5-1 and TRBJ2-2, with D maybe TRBD1 (5 bases). The germline V and J ends were trimmed by 0 bases and 8 bases, with 20 bases remaining between them. CDR3 length: 17 amino acids. Germline values: CDR1 SGHRS, CDR2 YFSETQ. This chain's CDR3 is CASSLEGPRDSGGELFF. As DNA, the CDR3 is TGCGCCAGCAGCTTGGAAGGCCCCCGAGACAGTGGTGGGGAGCTGTTTTTT.

The chain joins TRBV5-4 to TRBJ1-6; the D gene is possibly TRBD1 (5 bases). Germline CDR1 SGHNT, CDR2 YYREEE (reference sequence). This CDR3 region has 14 residues. Trimming took off 2 bases at V and 5 bases at J, with 8 bases between the two ends. CDR3 coding DNA: TGTGCCAGCAGCTTACAGGCGGATAATTCACCCCTCCACTTT. As protein: CASSLQADNSPLHF.

The rearrangement joins TRBV6-6 to TRBJ1-2; no reliable D call. CDR3 size: 12 residues. CDR1 MNHNY and CDR2 SVGAGI come from the germline V gene (reference sequence). Trimming took 6 bases from V and 3 from J, leaving 8 bases between them. This CDR3 is CASREGYYGYTF. The CDR3 bases are TGTGCCAGCAGGGAGGGATACTATGGCTACACCTTC.

The rearrangement uses TRBV5-1 and TRBJ2-2, with 8 bases identical to TRBD2. Per germline, CDR1 SGHRS and CDR2 YFSETQ. The length of the CDR3 is 15 residues. J gave up 3 bases and V 7 bases, and 8 bases lay outside the gene matches. DNA of the CDR3: TGCGCCAGCGCCGCCTGGCGGGGGGACACCGGGGAGCTGTTTTTT. This translates into CASAAWRGDTGELFF.

The gene calls are TRBV12-3 or TRBV12-4 and TRBJ2-6; D is ambiguous. The CDR3 runs 13 residues. Trimming shortened V by 6 bases and J by 3 bases, and 6 bases separated the two germline ends. The CDR3 here is CASSHNGANVLTF. The CDR3, as DNA: TGTGCCAGCAGCCACAATGGGGCCAACGTCCTGACTTTC.

The chain couples TRBV5-4 to TRBJ1-4; D is ambiguous. CDR1 SGHNT and CDR2 YYREEE come from the germline V gene (reference sequence). This CDR3 is built from 16 residues. V lost 2 bases, J lost 0 bases, and 11 bases lay in between. CDR3 loop: CASSFAHGATNEKLFF. The CDR3 DNA is TGTGCCAGCAGCTTCGCTCACGGTGCAACTAATGAAAAACTGTTTTTT.

In DNA form, the CDR3 reads TGTGCCAGCAGCCTACTCCAAGTCGCTGGCTACACCTTC. It codes for CASSLLQVAGYTF. V and J are TRBV7-9 and TRBJ1-2; no firm D call. The CDR3 runs 13 residues. V was trimmed by 5 bases and J by 7 bases, leaving 14 bases between them. Per germline, CDR1 SEHNR and CDR2 FQNEAQ (reference sequence).

The CDR3 is CASSQWGRENTEAFF. The CDR3 DNA reads as TGTGCCAGCAGCCAATGGGGCAGGGAGAACACTGAAGCTTTCTTT. The gene calls are TRBV3-1 (or the pseudogene TRBV3-2) and TRBJ1-1; perhaps TRBD1 as D (5 bases). CDR3 size: 15 residues. The germline V and J ends were trimmed by 2 bases and 1 base, with 11 bases remaining between them. Germline CDR1 LGHDT, CDR2 YNNKEL (reference sequence).

The gene calls are TRBV30 and TRBJ2-6; weak D call: TRBD1 (6 bases). The CDR3 consists of 16 residues. The ends were cut back, 1 base at V and 3 bases at J, with 13 bases in the middle. Looked up from germline, CDR1 is GTSNPN and CDR2 is SVGIG (reference sequence). The CDR3 here is CAWSASPGVGANVLTF. The CDR3 DNA follows: TGTGCCTGGAGTGCCTCCCCAGGGGTTGGGGCCAACGTCCTGACTTTC.

V usage is TRBV2 and J usage is TRBJ2-3; 9 bases match TRBD1. The CDR3 length is 14 residues. Germline V CDR1 and CDR2: SNHLY, FYNNEI. Trimming at V came to 6 bases and at J to 5 bases, leaving 6 bases not matched to a gene. The CDR3 DNA follows: TGTGCCAGCAGCGGACAGGGGCTGGGAGATACGCAGTATTTT. It translates to CASSGQGLGDTQYF.

DNA of the CDR3: TGTGCCAGCAGCTTAGCCAAAGACAGGGGCCCAGCTTTCTTT. Its protein product is CASSLAKDRGPAFF. The chain employs TRBV5-4 and TRBJ1-1, with 8 bases identical to TRBD1. The CDR3 length is 14 residues. Germline-derived CDR1 and CDR2 are SGHNT and YYREEE (reference sequence). V lost 2 bases to trimming and J lost 10 bases; unmatched junction nucleotides: 10.

Written as DNA, the CDR3 is TGTGCCACCAGTGACCCGTCCGGTGGTAACTATGGCTACACCTTC. Its protein product is CATSDPSGGNYGYTF. The chain employs TRBV24-1 and TRBJ1-2; D is uncertain. Germline loops: CDR1 KGHDR, CDR2 SFDVKD. The CDR3 is made up of 15 amino acids. V lost 4 bases, J lost 1 base, and 12 bases lay in between.

The chain has TRBV6-2 or TRBV6-3 and TRBJ1-5; no clear D. Deletions cut 0 bases from V and 7 bases from J, with 13 bases between. Germline V CDR1 and CDR2: MNHEY, SVGEGT. CDR3 length: 15 amino acids. CDR3 nucleotides: TGTGCCAGCAGTTACTCCTGGGGAGAGAGACAGCCCCAGCATTTT. This gives the protein CASSYSWGERQPQHF.

CDR3 region: CASSLGGSQETQYF. CDR3 DNA sequence: TGTGCCAGCAGCTTAGGGGGTAGTCAAGAGACCCAGTACTTC. The chain employs TRBV5-4 and TRBJ2-5, with D possibly being TRBD1 (6 bases). The germline CDR1 and CDR2 sequences are SGHNT and YYREEE (reference sequence). This CDR3 comprises 14 residues. Trimming took 2 bases from V and 2 from J, leaving 10 bases between them. Looking up the rest from reference TRBV5-4 and TRBJ2-5 gives the full variable domain: ETGVTQSPTHLIKTRGQQVTLRCSSQSGHNTVSWYQQALGQGPQFIFQYYREEENGRGNFPPRFSGLQFPNYSSELNVNALELDDSALYLCASSLGGSQETQYFGPGTRLLVL.

Only one count was recorded for this clone. The chain combines TRBV11-2 with TRBJ2-4, with no clear D. The CDR3 runs 16 residues. Trimming pared 1 base from V and 0 bases from J, leaving 10 bases between. CDR1 and CDR2 from the germline V gene are SGHAT and FQNNGV. This CDR3 reads CASSLVLRLAKNIQYF. Here the CDR3 DNA reads TGTGCCAGCAGCTTAGTACTCCGCCTAGCCAAAAACATTCAGTACTTC.

The chain uses TRBV3-1 (or the pseudogene TRBV3-2) and TRBJ2-5, with TRBD2 matching 8 bases. The CDR3 consists of 15 residues. V lost 5 bases, J lost 2 bases, and 7 bases stayed unmatched. Germline V gives CDR1 LGHDT, CDR2 YNNKEL (reference sequence). The CDR3: CASSSSGGTQETQYF. The CDR3 DNA reads as TGTGCCAGCAGCTCGAGCGGGGGCACACAAGAGACCCAGTACTTC.

The V gene is TRBV7-9, the J gene TRBJ1-2; weak D call: TRBD1 (6 bases). Germline values: CDR1 SEHNR, CDR2 FQNEAQ (reference sequence). This CDR3 spans 13 amino acids. V lost 1 base to trimming and J lost 10 bases, with 13 bases between them. CDR3 loop: CASSLGTAAPYTF. The DNA of the CDR3 is TGTGCCAGCAGCTTAGGGACAGCGGCCCCCTACACCTTC.

V usage is TRBV19 and J usage is TRBJ2-4; D might be TRBD2 (6 bases). Germline values: CDR1 LNHDA, CDR2 SQIVND (reference sequence). V was pared by 9 bases and J by 5 bases, with 23 bases between. The CDR3 covers 16 residues. CDR3 region: CASLAGDWSRQNIQYF. CDR3 DNA: TGTGCCAGCCTCGCCGGGGACTGGTCCCGTCAAAACATTCAGTACTTC.